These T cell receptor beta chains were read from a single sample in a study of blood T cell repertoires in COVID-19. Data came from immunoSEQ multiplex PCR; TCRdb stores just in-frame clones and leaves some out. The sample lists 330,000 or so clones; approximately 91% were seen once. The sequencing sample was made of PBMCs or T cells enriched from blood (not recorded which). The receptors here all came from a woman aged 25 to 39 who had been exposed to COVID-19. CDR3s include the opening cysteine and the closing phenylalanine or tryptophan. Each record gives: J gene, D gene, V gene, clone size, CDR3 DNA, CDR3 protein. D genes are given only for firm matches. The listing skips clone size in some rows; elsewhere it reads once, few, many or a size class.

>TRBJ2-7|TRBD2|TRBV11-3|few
TGTGCCAGCAGCTTAGCCGGGAGGACGTACGAGCAGTACTTC
CASSLAGRTYEQYF
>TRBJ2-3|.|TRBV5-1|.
TGCGCCAGCAGCTTGGCGGGAAGCCCTTGGGGCACAGATACGCAGTATTTT
CASSLAGSPWGTDTQYF
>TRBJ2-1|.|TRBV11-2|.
TGTGCCAGCAGCCCATCACCACCCGGGGAGCAGTTCTTC
CASSPSPPGEQFF
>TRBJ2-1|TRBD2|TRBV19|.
TGTGCCAGTAGTAAGGAGGGACTAGCGCTCAATGAGCAGTTCTTC
CASSKEGLALNEQFF
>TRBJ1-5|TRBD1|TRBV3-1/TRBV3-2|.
TGTGCCAGCAGCCAGGGACAGGGGGATGAGCCCCAGCATTTT
CASSQGQGDEPQHF
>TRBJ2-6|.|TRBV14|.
TGTGCCAGCAGCCAACCACAGGGCCTTTCTTCTGGGGCCAACGTCCTGACTTTC
CASSQPQGLSSGANVLTF
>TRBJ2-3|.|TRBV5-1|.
TGCGCCAGCAGTTCGGGGTCGTGGCGAGATACGCAGTATTTT
CASSSGSWRDTQYF
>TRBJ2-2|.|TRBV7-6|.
TGTGCCAGCAGCTCTCCGGGTCCTTACACCGGGGAGCTGTTTTTT
CASSSPGPYTGELFF
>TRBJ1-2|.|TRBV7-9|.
TGTGCCAGCAGTCAGAGTGGATTGCCCTGGGAGGGCTACACCTTC
CASSQSGLPWEGYTF
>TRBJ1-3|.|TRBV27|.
TGTGCCAGCAGGGAGGTGGGGTATGGAAACACCATATATTTT
CASREVGYGNTIYF
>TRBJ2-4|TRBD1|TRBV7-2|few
TGTGCCAGCAGCTTAGCAAGGTTCACAGGGGATTTAGCCAAAAACATTCAGTACTTC
CASSLARFTGDLAKNIQYF
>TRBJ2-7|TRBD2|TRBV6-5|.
TGTGCCAGCAGGGAGACTAGCGGCTCCTACGAGCAGTACTTC
CASRETSGSYEQYF
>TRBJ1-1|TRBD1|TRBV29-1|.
TGCAGCGTTGTAAACCCGGGACAGGGAACGAACACTGAAGCTTTCTTT
CSVVNPGQGTNTEAFF
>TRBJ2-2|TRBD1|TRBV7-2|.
TGTGCCAGCAGGCTGACAGGGGGACGGACCGGGGAGCTGTTTTTT
CASRLTGGRTGELFF
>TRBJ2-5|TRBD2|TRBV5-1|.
TGCGCCAGCAGCCAGGGACTAGCGGGAGGTCAACAAGAGACCCAGTACTTC
CASSQGLAGGQQETQYF
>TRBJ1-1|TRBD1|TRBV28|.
TGTGCCAGCAGCACCACAGGGGTCACTGAAGCTTTCTTT
CASSTTGVTEAFF
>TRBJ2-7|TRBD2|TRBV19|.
TGTGCCAGTAGTATACGAGCGGGGTATGCCTACGAGCAGTACTTC
CASSIRAGYAYEQYF
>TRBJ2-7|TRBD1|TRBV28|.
TGTGCCAGCAGGCACCGGGACAGACTGTACGAGCAGTACTTC
CASRHRDRLYEQYF
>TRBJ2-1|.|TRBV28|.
TGTGCCAGCAGTTTAGTTCTCCTCTACAATGAGCAGTTCTTC
CASSLVLLYNEQFF
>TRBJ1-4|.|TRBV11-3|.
TGTGCCAGCAGCCCCTCGACAGGAATTGAAAAACTGTTTTTT
CASSPSTGIEKLFF
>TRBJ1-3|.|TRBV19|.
TGTGCCAGTACCCGATGGGGCCCCTTCTCTGGAAACACCATATATTTT
CASTRWGPFSGNTIYF
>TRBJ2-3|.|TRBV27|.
TGTGCCAGCAAGGATCTCGGGACTCAGTCATCTCCGAGTCCGAGCACAGATACGCAGTATTTT
CASKDLGTQSSPSPSTDTQYF
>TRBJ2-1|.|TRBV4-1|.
TGCGCCAGCAGCCAAGGTGGGGGGGCGGCTTACAATGAGCAGTTCTTC
CASSQGGGAAYNEQFF
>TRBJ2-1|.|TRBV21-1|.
TGTGCCAGCAGCAAAGGGGCTGTCGAAGAGTCCTACAATGAGCAGTTCTTC
CASSKGAVEESYNEQFF
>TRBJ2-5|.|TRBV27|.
TGTGCCAGCAAAATGGGGGCAGGGGTGGAGACCCAGTACTTC
CASKMGAGVETQYF
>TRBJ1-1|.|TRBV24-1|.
TGTGCCACCAGTGATGCAACAATGAACACTGAAGCTTTCTTT
CATSDATMNTEAFF
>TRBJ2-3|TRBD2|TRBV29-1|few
TGCAGCGTTGAACCCTGGGCGGGGGGCCAGGCAACAGATACGCAGTATTTT
CSVEPWAGGQATDTQYF
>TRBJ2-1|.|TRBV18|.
TGTGCCAGCTCACCACCCGGGACCCAGGGGTCCAATGAGCAGTTCTTC
CASSPPGTQGSNEQFF
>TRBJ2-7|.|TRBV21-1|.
TGTGCCAGCAGCAAGCGAGCGGGAGAGGTAAGAAGCTCCTACGAGCAGTACTTC
CASSKRAGEVRSSYEQYF
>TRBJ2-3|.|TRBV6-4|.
TGTGCCAGCAGTGAACGAGGAAGCACAGATACGCAGTATTTT
CASSERGSTDTQYF
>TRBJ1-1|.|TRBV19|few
TGTGCCAGTAGTATAACGGCAGGTTACATGAACACTGAAGCTTTCTTT
CASSITAGYMNTEAFF
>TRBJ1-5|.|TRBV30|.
TGTGCCTGGAGTGTACGGGGGGTCGATCAGCCCCAGCATTTT
CAWSVRGVDQPQHF
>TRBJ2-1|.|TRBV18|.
TGTGCCAGCTCACCAATCCTTTTTCGGGAGTTCTCCTACAATGAGCAGTTCTTC
CASSPILFREFSYNEQFF